This T cell receptor (beta chain) was recovered during a study of blood T cell repertoires in COVID-19. Study in general: Donors in the United States, Italy and Spain gave samples during acute or convalescent COVID-19. PBMCs, B-cell-depleted T cells, or T cells were the source of the cDNA or gDNA that made up the material.

In the authors' methods: For nucleated cells, counts were estimated from reference gene primer amplification. Libraries were prepared by immunoSEQ multiplex PCR; TCRdb keeps only in-frame clonotypes and omits some of them. The V and J calls and clone size come from that table; D and trimming were worked out from the DNA. The table records 75,000 to 80,000 clones, around 89% of them present only once. This CDR3 has 16 residues. Losses at the gene ends were 0 bases for V and 7 bases for J; bases not matched to a gene: 7. Per the germline V gene, CDR1 is SGDLS and CDR2 is YYNGEE. This TCR was recovered from a human donor in a cohort sampled during active COVID-19. The genes are TRBV9 and TRBJ2-2; 9 positions match TRBD2. Sequenced input: peripheral blood. Written as DNA, the CDR3 is TGTGCCAGCAGCGTAGATTCTAGCGGGATTAGCGGGGAGCTGTTTTTT. Translation: CASSVDSSGISGELFF.